The source of this TCR beta chain is a study of T cell repertoires in ileal Crohn's disease. TCRdb's copy holds only in-frame clones and misses some; the assay was immunoSEQ multiplex PCR. The table has around 15,000 clones, roughly 91% seen once. Notes on this clone: Its antigen is still unknown.

Regarding the study as a whole: Endoscopic recurrence occurred in every patient whose clonality exceeded 26.8%.

The CDR3 spans 12 residues. Germline V gene lookup returns CDR1 LNHDA and CDR2 SQIVND (reference sequence). Trimming pared 5 bases from V and 3 bases from J, leaving 8 bases between. The V call is TRBV19, the J call TRBJ2-7, with D perhaps matching TRBD2 (6 bases). This TCR derives from an adult with Crohn's disease. The sample consisted of ileal tissue. CDR3 region: CASSGTGYEQYF. DNA of the CDR3: TGTGCCAGTAGTGGGACTGGCTACGAGCAGTACTTC.